This T cell receptor beta chain came from a study of blood T cell repertoires in COVID-19. The V end lost 2 bases, the J end lost 0 bases, and 5 bases lay between the germline ends. Germline lookup yields CDR1 SGHDN and CDR2 FVKESK. The length of the CDR3 is 14 residues. Measured with immunoSEQ multiplex PCR; TCRdb has only the in-frame clones, and not every one. Of under 200,000 clones detected, 65% to 90% appear once; the ten largest clones hold roughly 8.2%. The chain is built from TRBV14 and TRBJ1-3; D ambiguous. The specimen sequenced was peripheral blood. The clonotype originates from a man aged 60-69 years with acute or convalescent COVID-19. The CDR3 spells CASSQSGSGNTIYF. CDR3 in DNA: TGTGCCAGCAGCCAAAGCGGCTCTGGAAACACCATATATTTT.